This T cell receptor beta chain emerged from a study of cytomegalovirus exposure and HLA in healthy donors. Study outcomes and limitations: The CMV antigen specificity of a few CMV-associated chains was confirmed through in vitro analysis.

The PCR made use of 60 Vbeta and 13 Jbeta primers. Assay used: immunoSEQ multiplex PCR; TCRdb lists only in-frame clones, some missing. The sample has 150,000 to 200,000 clones; less than 90% are singletons. As regards this clone: Its antigen is unknown.

The CDR3 spans 13 residues. In germline, CDR1 is GTSNPN, CDR2 SVGIG (reference sequence). Trimming removed 0 bases from V and 9 bases from J; junction bases left unmatched: 5. The chain links TRBV30 to TRBJ2-1, with 7 positions matching TRBD2. Material: PBMCs. This TCR derives from a boy aged 5-17 years in good health and CMV-seronegative. CDR3 in amino acids: CAWSVGGWSEQFF. The CDR3 nucleotides read TGTGCCTGGAGTGTCGGGGGGTGGAGTGAGCAGTTCTTC.